A selection of T cell receptor beta chains follows, all from one sample in a study of T cell responses to AZD1222 COVID-19 vaccine. The protocol was immunoSEQ multiplex PCR, while the TCRdb copy is restricted to in-frame clones and leaves out a portion. The sample lists over 100,000 clones; about 90% were seen once. The sample consisted of peripheral blood, taken on day 0 of AZD1222 vaccination. The origin of the receptors is an adult in good health. Each CDR3 is given with its conserved first and last residue. A D gene is named only where the DNA matches it firmly. Some rows have no size entry. The others give once, few or many, or a class for an expanded clone.

D	length	size	V	J	DNA	CDR3
.	13	.	TRBV10-3	TRBJ2-7	TGTGCCACCCAAGACAGACCTTCCTACGAGCAGTACTTC	CATQDRPSYEQYF
.	12	.	TRBV6-4	TRBJ2-1	TGTGCCAGCAGTGACCGTTACAATGAGCAGTTCTTC	CASSDRYNEQFF
TRBD1	15	once	TRBV11-2	TRBJ1-4	TGTGCCAGCAGCTCAAACAGGGGTTTCTGGGAAAAACTGTTTTTT	CASSSNRGFWEKLFF
TRBD1	15	.	TRBV28	TRBJ1-5	TGTGCCAGCAGCCGCAACAGGGGAGGCGGTCAGCCCCAGCATTTT	CASSRNRGGGQPQHF
TRBD2	15	.	TRBV4-2	TRBJ2-5	TGTGCCAGCAGCCAAGATCTGATGGGAGGGGAGACCCAGTACTTC	CASSQDLMGGETQYF
.	14	.	TRBV5-1	TRBJ1-1	TGCGCCAGCAGCTTAGGTAGCAGGGGCACTGAAGCTTTCTTT	CASSLGSRGTEAFF
TRBD2	16	.	TRBV7-3	TRBJ2-2	TGTGCCAGCAGCCTACTAGCGAACGCGAACACCGGGGAGCTGTTTTTT	CASSLLANANTGELFF
.	13	.	TRBV11-2	TRBJ1-4	TGTGCCAGCAGGACCACAACTAATGAAAAACTGTTTTTT	CASRTTTNEKLFF
.	14	.	TRBV5-1	TRBJ1-4	TGCGCCAGCAGCTCGTCCTGGGGTAATGAAAAACTGTTTTTT	CASSSSWGNEKLFF
.	15	.	TRBV11-2	TRBJ2-6	TGTGCCAGCAGCTCCACCGCCGCTGGGGCCAACGTCCTGACTTTC	CASSSTAAGANVLTF
TRBD2	15	.	TRBV3-1/TRBV3-2	TRBJ2-5	TGTGCCAGCAGCCTAACTAGCGGGGGGGTGAAGACCCAGTACTTC	CASSLTSGGVKTQYF
.	12	.	TRBV2	TRBJ2-1	TGTGCCGGAAGCAGACAGCACAATGAGCAGTTCTTC	CAGSRQHNEQFF
.	12	.	TRBV5-1	TRBJ2-2	TGCGCCAGCAGCCAAGCCACCGGGGAGCTGTTTTTT	CASSQATGELFF
.	13	.	TRBV30	TRBJ1-1	TGTGCCTGGAAAAGGAGCCTTCACACTGAAGCTTTCTTT	CAWKRSLHTEAFF
.	14	.	TRBV24-1	TRBJ2-1	TGTGCCACCAGTGATTTGCCTAGCCCCTATGAGCAGTTCTTC	CATSDLPSPYEQFF
.	16	.	TRBV2	TRBJ2-7	TGTGCCAGCAGTGGGGGTGGCACGGGATGGGCCTACGAGCAGTACTTC	CASSGGGTGWAYEQYF
.	13	.	TRBV18	TRBJ2-7	TGTGCCAGCTCAAACGGCTTGACCTACGAGCAGTACTTC	CASSNGLTYEQYF
TRBD1	13	.	TRBV19	TRBJ2-1	TGTGCCAGTAGTATGGGACAGTACAATGAGCAGTTCTTC	CASSMGQYNEQFF
TRBD1	14	.	TRBV11-3	TRBJ2-1	TGTGCCAGCAGCTTACGAGGACAGGGCAATGAGCAGTTCTTC	CASSLRGQGNEQFF
TRBD1	15	.	TRBV4-1	TRBJ2-7	TGCGCCAGCAGCCAAGATCCAGGGGGTTCCTACGAGCAGTACTTC	CASSQDPGGSYEQYF
.	14	.	TRBV7-9	TRBJ1-2	TGTGCCAGCAGCTTAGCCCCGTCTCACTATGGCTACACCTTC	CASSLAPSHYGYTF
.	17	.	TRBV5-4	TRBJ1-2	TGTGCCAGCAGCCCGGCCGCGTTTGGGGGGGCTAACTATGGCTACACCTTC	CASSPAAFGGANYGYTF
TRBD2	14	.	TRBV10-3	TRBJ2-7	TGTGCCATCAGGGGACTAGCGGGGTCCTACGAGCAGTACTTC	CAIRGLAGSYEQYF
TRBD1	14	.	TRBV27	TRBJ1-2	TGTGCCAGCAGCCCGGACAGGGGAGGCTATGGCTACACCTTC	CASSPDRGGYGYTF
.	14	.	TRBV27	TRBJ1-5	TGTGCCAGCAGCTTAGGACCGGGCAATCAGCCCCAGCATTTT	CASSLGPGNQPQHF
.	15	.	TRBV2	TRBJ1-6	TGTGCCAGCACTTCTGGGGATTTTATGTCCTCTCCCCTCCACTTT	CASTSGDFMSSPLHF
.	14	.	TRBV28	TRBJ2-7	TGTGCCAGCAGTTTAGGGCAGGGTAGGGGCGAGCAGTACTTC	CASSLGQGRGEQYF
.	14	.	TRBV10-3	TRBJ2-3	TGTGCCATCAGTGAGGGGTTTGGCACAGATACGCAGTATTTT	CAISEGFGTDTQYF
.	14	few	TRBV5-4	TRBJ2-7	TGTGCCAGCAGCTCCCGAACCGGGGCATACGAGCAGTACTTC	CASSSRTGAYEQYF
.	15	.	TRBV12-5	TRBJ1-1	TGTGCTAGTGGCCACCAGAACAGGGTAGACGCTGAAGCTTTCTTT	CASGHQNRVDAEAFF
TRBD2	16	.	TRBV24-1	TRBJ2-1	TGTGCCACCAGTGACCCCGGACTAGCGCCCTCCAATGAGCAGTTCTTC	CATSDPGLAPSNEQFF
.	14	few	TRBV7-9	TRBJ2-7	TGTGCCAGCAGCCTCGTAGAGGTCACCTACGAGCAGTACTTC	CASSLVEVTYEQYF
.	14	.	TRBV7-9	TRBJ1-5	TGTGCCAGCAGCTTAGAGGTAGGGCGACAGCCCCAGCATTTT	CASSLEVGRQPQHF
.	12	.	TRBV28	TRBJ2-7	TGTGCCAGCAGTCCCCCCGGGCGGGAGCAGTACTTC	CASSPPGREQYF
.	14	.	TRBV3-1/TRBV3-2	TRBJ1-6	TGTGCCAGCGCACAACGAGGCTATAATTCACCCCTCCACTTT	CASAQRGYNSPLHF
TRBD1	15	.	TRBV19	TRBJ2-5	TGTGCCAGTAGCACATGGGGACAGGGAAGTGAGACCCAGTACTTC	CASSTWGQGSETQYF
TRBD1	14	.	TRBV3-1/TRBV3-2	TRBJ1-2	TGTGCCAGCAGCCTAACAGGGGGGGGCTATGGCTACACCTTC	CASSLTGGGYGYTF
TRBD1	17	.	TRBV5-5	TRBJ1-4	TGTGCCAGCAGCCCAAAGACAGGGGGGTCGACTAATGAAAAACTGTTTTTT	CASSPKTGGSTNEKLFF
.	13	once	TRBV19	TRBJ1-2	TGTGCCAGTAGTTTGGACAGTAACTATGGCTACACCTTC	CASSLDSNYGYTF
TRBD2	17	.	TRBV5-4	TRBJ2-1	TGTGCCAGCAGCTATGAATCTAGCGGGGGGGCGGACAATGAGCAGTTCTTC	CASSYESSGGADNEQFF
.	13	.	TRBV5-1	TRBJ2-1	TGCGCCAGCAGCTTGGACGCCGGGAATGAGCAGTTCTTC	CASSLDAGNEQFF
.	15	once	TRBV5-8	TRBJ2-5	TGTGCCAGCAGCTTGTGGCTCAGGCTCCAAGAGACCCAGTACTTC	CASSLWLRLQETQYF
.	15	.	TRBV9	TRBJ1-5	TGTGCCAGCAGCGTAGGTGACAGCCGCAATCAGCCCCAGCATTTT	CASSVGDSRNQPQHF
.	14	.	TRBV2	TRBJ1-1	TGTGCCAGCCACCGAGTGGTCGTCGGCACTGAAGCTTTCTTT	CASHRVVVGTEAFF
.	14	once	TRBV7-3	TRBJ1-2	TGTGCCAGCAGCCCCAGTCCGGGGCCCTATGGCTACACCTTC	CASSPSPGPYGYTF
.	13	.	TRBV2	TRBJ1-1	TGTGCCAGCAGTGAAGCCCAGGGGACTGAAGCTTTCTTT	CASSEAQGTEAFF
.	15	.	TRBV6-5	TRBJ2-5	TGTGCCAGCAGTTACTCTGGGCTAGCCCGAGAGACCCAGTACTTC	CASSYSGLARETQYF
.	18	.	TRBV27	TRBJ2-1	TGTGCCAGCAGTTTCCCAACAGCTCTAGGGGGGAAGAACAATGAGCAGTTCTTC	CASSFPTALGGKNNEQFF
.	13	once	TRBV5-5	TRBJ1-2	TGTGCCAGCAGCTGGCCGGGTACCTATGGCTACACCTTC	CASSWPGTYGYTF
TRBD2	15	.	TRBV2	TRBJ2-5	TGTGCCAGCAGTGAAGGGACTAGCGAGGTGGAGACCCAGTACTTC	CASSEGTSEVETQYF
TRBD2	19	.	TRBV9	TRBJ2-1	TGTGCCAGCAGCTCCTCAGGACTAGCGGGGCGTAAGGGCCACAATGAGCAGTTCTTC	CASSSSGLAGRKGHNEQFF
.	15	.	TRBV19	TRBJ1-2	TGTGCCAGTAGTATAGCGGCATACGGTAACTATGGCTACACCTTC	CASSIAAYGNYGYTF